This note documents a single TCR beta chain sequence. V was clipped by 3 bases and J by 6 bases; unmatched bases: 3. The germline gives CDR1 SGHRS, CDR2 YFSETQ. The CDR3 totals 13 residues. This sample is drawn from a study of blood T cell repertoires in COVID-19. Produced via immunoSEQ multiplex PCR; TCRdb's table is partial and in-frame only. Of about 39,000 clones in the sample, over 80% were seen once. This sequence originates from a man aged 50-60 years with active or convalescent COVID-19. Specimen: peripheral blood. This chain joins TRBV5-1 and TRBJ2-7; 10 bases are shared with TRBD2. The CDR3 DNA sequence: TGCGCCAGCAGCTGGGGACTAGCGAGCGAGCAGTACTTC. Translating gives CASSWGLASEQYF. The full variable domain, completed using reference TRBV5-1 and TRBJ2-7, is KAGVTQTPRYLIKTRGQQVTLSCSPISGHRSVSWYQQTPGQGLQFLFEYFSETQRNKGNFPGRFSGRQFSNSRSEMNVSTLELGDSALYLCASSWGLASEQYFGPGTRLTVT.